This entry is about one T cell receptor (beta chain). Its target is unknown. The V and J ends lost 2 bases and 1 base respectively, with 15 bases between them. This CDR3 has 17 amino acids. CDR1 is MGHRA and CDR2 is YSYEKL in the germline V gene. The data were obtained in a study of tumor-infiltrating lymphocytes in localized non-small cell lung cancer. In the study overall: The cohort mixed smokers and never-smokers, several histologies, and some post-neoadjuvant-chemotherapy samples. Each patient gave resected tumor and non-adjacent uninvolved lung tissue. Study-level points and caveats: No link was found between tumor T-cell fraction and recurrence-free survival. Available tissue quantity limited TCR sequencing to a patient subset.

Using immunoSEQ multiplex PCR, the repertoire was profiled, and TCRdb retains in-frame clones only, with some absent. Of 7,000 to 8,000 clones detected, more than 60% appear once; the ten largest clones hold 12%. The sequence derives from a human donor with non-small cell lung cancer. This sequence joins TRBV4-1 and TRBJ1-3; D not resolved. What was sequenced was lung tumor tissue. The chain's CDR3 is CASSQSPAGLSGNTIYF. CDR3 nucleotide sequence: TGCGCCAGCAGCCAATCCCCCGCCGGGCTTTCTGGAAACACCATATATTTT.